This T cell receptor beta chain was sequenced in a study of blood T cell repertoires in COVID-19 (dated by TCRdb to 2020 to 2021). In the study overall: Collaborator samples came from the United States, Italy and Spain and covered acute and convalescent phases of COVID-19. The prospective study material was composed of cDNA or gDNA derived from T cells, B-cell-depleted T cells, or PBMCs. Subjects who had been exposed to COVID-19, were actively infected with it, or had recovered from it provided the deeply sampled blood TCRbeta repertoires that made up the dataset. A freely available public database, intended as a resource for researchers studying the immune response to SARS-CoV-2, is where the repertoires were released. The samples were drawn from the first 160 participants of the ongoing ImmuneRACE study and from under 1,500 subjects provided by 6 global collaborators. Sample metadata almost always included a de-identified subject ID, COVID-19 status, age in years and sex. Where available, HLA class I and class II types were obtained from metadata supplied by the sample provider rather than from assay-based typing. Study-wide conclusions, independent of this receptor: How much clinical and demographic metadata was included differed by source and by participant, and the metadata was provided uncurated.

Concerning this clone: It has no known antigen specificity. There are no base qualities to consult, and no much larger clone falls within one base.

A distance of 17 bases separates the germline ends of V and J, which lose 11 bases and 1 base respectively. Via the germline V gene, CDR1 is MDHEN and CDR2 SYDVKM. The CDR3 holds 14 amino acids from the cysteine to the phenylalanine. The sequence is cut down to CDR3 DNA, 42 bases in frame from base 1. Each collaborating institution followed its own protocols to collect whole blood in K2EDTA tubes. Collaborator samples were shipped for TCRbeta analysis as frozen whole blood, isolated PBMCs, or DNA extracted from either sample type. TCRbeta CDR3 regions were amplified from genomic DNA by means of the immunoSEQ Assay, a bias-controlled multiplex PCR. The published analysis was carried out like this. The number of nucleated cells in each sample was estimated by amplification of reference gene primers within the assay. To quantify the absolute abundance of each unique TCRbeta CDR3 rearrangement, sequence reads were collapsed and filtered. Productive Simpson clonality was computed per sample as the square root of Simpson's diversity index over productive rearrangements. In its TCRdb copy, this immuneACCESS table keeps in-frame sequences only and misses some clones. Where compared with another copy, unresolved V genes explain less than half of these, and the others have no known cause. D and trimming come from the DNA, and the V and J calls and clone size come from that table. This sample gives approximately 250,000 clones in total; 85% of them show up just once. The top ten clonotypes cover 5.5% to 7.5% of the sample.

The chain is encoded by TRBV28 joined to TRBJ1-2, and perhaps TRBD1 as D gene, on 6 matching bases. This sequence was found in a woman in her sixties with active or convalescent COVID-19. Sequences were obtained from peripheral blood. The nucleotide sequence is given as TGTGCCTCCAAAGGGGCAGGGGATAACTATGGCTACACCTTC. The translation is CASKGAGDNYGYTF.